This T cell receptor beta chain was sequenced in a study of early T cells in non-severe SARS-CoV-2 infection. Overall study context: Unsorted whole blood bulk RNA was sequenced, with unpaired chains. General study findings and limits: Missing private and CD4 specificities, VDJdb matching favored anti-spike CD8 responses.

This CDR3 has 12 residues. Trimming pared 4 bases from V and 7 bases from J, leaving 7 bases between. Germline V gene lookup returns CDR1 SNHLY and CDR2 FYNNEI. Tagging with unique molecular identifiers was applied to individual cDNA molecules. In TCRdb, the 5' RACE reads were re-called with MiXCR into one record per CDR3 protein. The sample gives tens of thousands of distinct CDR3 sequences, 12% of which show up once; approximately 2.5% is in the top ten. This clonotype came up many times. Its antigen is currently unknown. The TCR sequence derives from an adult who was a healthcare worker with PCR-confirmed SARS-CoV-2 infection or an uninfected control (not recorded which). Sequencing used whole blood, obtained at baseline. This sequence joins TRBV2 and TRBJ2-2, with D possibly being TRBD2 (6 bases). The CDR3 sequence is CASSAGSGELFF. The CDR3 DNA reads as TGTGCCAGCAGTGCCGGGAGCGGGGAGCTGTTTTTT.